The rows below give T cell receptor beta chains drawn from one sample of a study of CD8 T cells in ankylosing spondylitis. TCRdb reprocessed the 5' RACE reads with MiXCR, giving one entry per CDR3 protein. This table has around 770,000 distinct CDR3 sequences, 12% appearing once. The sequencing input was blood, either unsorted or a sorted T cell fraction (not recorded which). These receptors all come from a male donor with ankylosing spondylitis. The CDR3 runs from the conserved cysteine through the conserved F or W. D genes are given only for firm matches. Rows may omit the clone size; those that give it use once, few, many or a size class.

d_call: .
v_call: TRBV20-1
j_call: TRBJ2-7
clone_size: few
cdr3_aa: CSARAPLKEQYF
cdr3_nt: TGCAGTGCTAGGGCCCCCCTCAAGGAGCAGTACTTC

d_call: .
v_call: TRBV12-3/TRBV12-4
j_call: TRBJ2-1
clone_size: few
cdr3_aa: CASSPRGGRPRSDEQFF
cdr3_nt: TGTGCCAGCAGCCCCCGCGGGGGCAGACCTCGGTCGGACGAGCAGTTCTTC

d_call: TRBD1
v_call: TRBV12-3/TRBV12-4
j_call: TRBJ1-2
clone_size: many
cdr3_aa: CASSLRQGGFKSYTF
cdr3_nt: TGTGCCAGCAGTTTAAGGCAGGGGGGATTCAAGAGCTACACCTTC

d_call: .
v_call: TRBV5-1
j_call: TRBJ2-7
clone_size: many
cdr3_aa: CASSFYGFKDEQYF
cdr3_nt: TGCGCCAGCAGCTTCTACGGGTTCAAGGACGAGCAGTACTTC

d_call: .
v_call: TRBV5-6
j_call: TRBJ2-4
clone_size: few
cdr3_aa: CASSFVGVAKNIQYF
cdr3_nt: TGTGCCAGCAGCTTCGTGGGTGTAGCCAAAAACATTCAGTACTTC

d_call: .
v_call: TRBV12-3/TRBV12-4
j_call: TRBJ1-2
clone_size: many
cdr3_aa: CASSLQGNYGYTF
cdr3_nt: TGTGCCAGCAGCCTACAGGGTAACTATGGCTACACCTTC

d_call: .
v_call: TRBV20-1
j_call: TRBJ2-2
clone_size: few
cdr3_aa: CSGGRGSGELFF
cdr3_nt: TGCAGTGGGGGGCGGGGGTCCGGGGAGCTGTTTTTT

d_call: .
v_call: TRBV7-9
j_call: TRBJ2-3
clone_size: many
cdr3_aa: CASSLGLPDTQYF
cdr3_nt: TGTGCCAGCAGCTTAGGGCTCCCGGATACGCAGTATTTT

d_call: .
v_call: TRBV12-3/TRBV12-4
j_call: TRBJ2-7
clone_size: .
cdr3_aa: CASSTRQEQYF
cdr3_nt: TGTGCCAGCAGTACACGACAGGAGCAGTACTTC

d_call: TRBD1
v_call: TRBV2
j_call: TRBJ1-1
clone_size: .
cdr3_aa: CASTDRGPEAFF
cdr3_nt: TGTGCCAGCACTGACAGGGGACCTGAAGCTTTCTTT

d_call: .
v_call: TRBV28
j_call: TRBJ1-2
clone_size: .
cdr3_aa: CASSDRGRNNYGYTF
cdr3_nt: TGTGCCAGCAGCGATCGGGGCAGGAATAACTATGGCTACACCTTC

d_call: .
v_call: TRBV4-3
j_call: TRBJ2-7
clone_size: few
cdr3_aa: CASSQERPGEQYF
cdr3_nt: TGCGCCAGCAGCCAAGAGCGGCCGGGCGAGCAGTACTTC

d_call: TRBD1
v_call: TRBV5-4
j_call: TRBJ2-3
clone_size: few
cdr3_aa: CASSLAPGQGTDTQYF
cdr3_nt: TGTGCCAGCAGCTTGGCACCGGGACAGGGGACAGATACGCAGTATTTT

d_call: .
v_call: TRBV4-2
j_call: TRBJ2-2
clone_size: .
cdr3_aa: CASSQGKANSGGELFF
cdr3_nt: TGTGCCAGCAGCCAAGGGAAGGCGAATTCTGGCGGGGAGCTGTTTTTT

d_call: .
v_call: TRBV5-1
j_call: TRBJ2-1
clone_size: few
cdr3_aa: CASSLIYGSSYNEQFF
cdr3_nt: TGCGCCAGCAGTCTCATCTACGGGAGCTCCTACAATGAGCAGTTCTTC

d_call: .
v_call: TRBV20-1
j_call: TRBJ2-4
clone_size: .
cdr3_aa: CSAGATPTLTF
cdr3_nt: TGCAGTGCTGGGGCTACACCGACCCTAACCTTC

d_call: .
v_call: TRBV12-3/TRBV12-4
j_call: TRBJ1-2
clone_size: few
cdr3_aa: CASSLGTPALYGYTF
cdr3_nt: TGTGCCAGCAGTTTAGGGACACCGGCCTTATATGGCTACACCTTC

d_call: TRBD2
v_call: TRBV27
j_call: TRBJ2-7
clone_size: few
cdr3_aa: CASSSGLAGGPRFYEQYF
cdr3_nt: TGTGCCAGCAGTTCCGGACTAGCGGGAGGGCCAAGGTTCTACGAGCAGTACTTC

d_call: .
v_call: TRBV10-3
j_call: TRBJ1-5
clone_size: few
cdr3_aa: CAISESGPQGFGQPQHF
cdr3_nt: TGTGCCATCAGTGAGTCGGGACCACAGGGTTTCGGACAGCCCCAGCATTTT

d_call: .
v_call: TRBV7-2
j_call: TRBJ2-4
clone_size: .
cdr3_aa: CASSPSGARNIQYF
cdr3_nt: TGTGCCAGCAGCCCGTCGGGGGCCCGAAACATTCAGTACTTC

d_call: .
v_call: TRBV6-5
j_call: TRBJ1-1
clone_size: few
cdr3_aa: CASSSPGHGGEAFF
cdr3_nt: TGTGCCAGCAGTTCCCCGGGGCACGGGGGTGAAGCTTTCTTT

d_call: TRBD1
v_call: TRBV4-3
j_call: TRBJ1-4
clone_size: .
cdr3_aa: CASSPGGRVEKLFF
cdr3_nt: TGCGCCAGCAGCCCAGGGGGGAGAGTAGAAAAACTGTTTTTT

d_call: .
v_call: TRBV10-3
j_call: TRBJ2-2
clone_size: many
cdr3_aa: CAISESPVDQLFF
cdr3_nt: TGTGCCATCAGTGAGTCCCCGGTGGATCAGCTGTTTTTT

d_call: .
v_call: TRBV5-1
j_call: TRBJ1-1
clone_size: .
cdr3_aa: CASSLDAGGGTEAFF
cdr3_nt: TGCGCCAGCAGCTTGGACGCGGGCGGGGGCACTGAAGCTTTCTTT

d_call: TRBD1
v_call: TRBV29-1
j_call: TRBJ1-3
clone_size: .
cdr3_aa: CSGSDRGGNTIYF
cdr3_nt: TGCAGCGGATCCGACAGGGGCGGAAACACCATATATTTT

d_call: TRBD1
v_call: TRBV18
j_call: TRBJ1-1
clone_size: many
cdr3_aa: CASSPGTGDTEAFF
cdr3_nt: TGTGCCAGCTCACCAGGGACAGGAGACACTGAAGCTTTCTTT

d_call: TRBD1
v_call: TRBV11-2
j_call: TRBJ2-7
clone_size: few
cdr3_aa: CASNGQGSYEQYF
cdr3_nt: TGTGCCAGCAACGGACAGGGGAGCTACGAGCAGTACTTC

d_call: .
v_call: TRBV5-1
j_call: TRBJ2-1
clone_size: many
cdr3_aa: CASSSDSHGSNEQFF
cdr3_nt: TGCGCCAGCAGCTCGGACTCCCATGGGTCAAATGAGCAGTTCTTC

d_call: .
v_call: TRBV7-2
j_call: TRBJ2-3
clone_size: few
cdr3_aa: CASSQRGRVFTQYF
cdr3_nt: TGTGCCAGCAGCCAGAGGGGTCGGGTGTTTACGCAGTATTTT

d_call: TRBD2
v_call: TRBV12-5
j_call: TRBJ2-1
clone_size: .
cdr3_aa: CASGLGYTSGRAINEQFF
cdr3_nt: TGTGCTAGTGGTTTGGGATATACTAGCGGGAGGGCCATTAATGAGCAGTTCTTC

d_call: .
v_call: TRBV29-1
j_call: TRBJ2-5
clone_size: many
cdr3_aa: CSVPAADARETQYF
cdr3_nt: TGCAGCGTCCCCGCGGCTGACGCTCGAGAGACCCAGTACTTC

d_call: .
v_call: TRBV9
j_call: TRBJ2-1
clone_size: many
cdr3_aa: CASSEVGSSYNEQFF
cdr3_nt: TGTGCCAGCAGTGAGGTGGGGAGCTCCTACAATGAGCAGTTCTTC

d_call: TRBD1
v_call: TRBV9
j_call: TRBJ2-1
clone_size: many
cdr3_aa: CASSVGGTGGSREQFF
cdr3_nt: TGTGCCAGCAGCGTAGGAGGGACAGGGGGCTCGCGGGAGCAGTTCTTC

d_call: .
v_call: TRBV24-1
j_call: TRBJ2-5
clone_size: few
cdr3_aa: CATSDYSQETQYF
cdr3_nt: TGTGCCACCAGTGATTACTCACAAGAGACCCAGTACTTC

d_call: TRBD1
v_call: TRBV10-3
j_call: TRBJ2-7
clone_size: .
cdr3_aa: CAISESRGTGIYEQYF
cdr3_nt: TGTGCCATCAGTGAGTCGAGGGGGACAGGGATCTACGAGCAGTACTTC

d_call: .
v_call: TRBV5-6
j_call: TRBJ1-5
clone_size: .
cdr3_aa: CASSLGGGFQPQHF
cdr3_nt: TGTGCCAGCAGCTTGGGGGGCGGATTTCAGCCCCAGCATTTT

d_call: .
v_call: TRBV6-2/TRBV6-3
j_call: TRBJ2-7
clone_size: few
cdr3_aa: CASSSFGTEIPYEQYF
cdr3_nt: TGTGCCAGCAGCTCATTTGGGACGGAAATTCCCTACGAGCAGTACTTC

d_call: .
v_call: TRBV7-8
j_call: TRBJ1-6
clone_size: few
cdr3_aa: CASSLQSGVGNSPLHF
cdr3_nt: TGTGCCAGCAGCTTGCAGAGTGGGGTCGGCAATTCACCCCTCCACTTT

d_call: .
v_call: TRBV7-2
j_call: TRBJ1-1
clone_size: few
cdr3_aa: CASSLALLPRAFF
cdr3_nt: TGTGCCAGCAGCTTAGCGCTCCTCCCTCGGGCTTTCTTT

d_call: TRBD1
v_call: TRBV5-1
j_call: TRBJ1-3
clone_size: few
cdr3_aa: CASSRNRGLSGNTIYF
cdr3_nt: TGCGCCAGCAGCCGAAACAGGGGACTCTCTGGAAACACCATATATTTT

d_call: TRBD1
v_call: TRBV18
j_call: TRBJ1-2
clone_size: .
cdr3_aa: CASSPGDRFYGYTF
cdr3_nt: TGTGCCAGCTCACCCGGGGACAGGTTCTATGGCTACACCTTC

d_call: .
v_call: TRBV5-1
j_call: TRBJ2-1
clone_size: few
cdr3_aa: CASSLLLAPYNEQFF
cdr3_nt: TGCGCCAGCAGCTTGCTACTGGCCCCCTACAATGAGCAGTTCTTC

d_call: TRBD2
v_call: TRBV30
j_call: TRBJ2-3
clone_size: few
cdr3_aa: CAWSPGLAGRGDTQYF
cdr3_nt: TGTGCCTGGAGCCCCGGGCTAGCGGGAAGGGGCGATACGCAGTATTTT

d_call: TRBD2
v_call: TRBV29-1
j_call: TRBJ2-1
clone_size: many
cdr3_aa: CSVEVITSGGNAFF
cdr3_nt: TGCAGCGTTGAGGTGATCACTAGCGGGGGGAACGCTTTCTTC